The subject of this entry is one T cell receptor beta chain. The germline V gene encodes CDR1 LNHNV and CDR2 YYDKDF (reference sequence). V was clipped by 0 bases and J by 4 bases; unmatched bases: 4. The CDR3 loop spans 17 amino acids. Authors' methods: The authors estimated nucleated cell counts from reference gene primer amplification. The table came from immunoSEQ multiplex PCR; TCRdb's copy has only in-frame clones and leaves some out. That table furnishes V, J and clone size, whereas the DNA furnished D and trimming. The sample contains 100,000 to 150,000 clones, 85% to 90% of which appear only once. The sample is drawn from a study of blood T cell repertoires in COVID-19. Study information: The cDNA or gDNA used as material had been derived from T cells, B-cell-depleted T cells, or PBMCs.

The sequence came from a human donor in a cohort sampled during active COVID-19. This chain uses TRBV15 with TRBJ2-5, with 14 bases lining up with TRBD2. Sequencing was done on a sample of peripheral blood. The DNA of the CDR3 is TGTGCCACCAGCAGAGAACCGACTAGCGGGAGGGCAGAGACCCAGTACTTC. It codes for CATSREPTSGRAETQYF.